The T cell receptor (beta chain) described here comes from a study of OX40 agonist ivuxolimab in advanced cancers. About the research overall: The group had a mean age of 60 years, ranged from about 20 to 80, and was 80% to 85% male.

TCRdb's copy holds only in-frame clones and misses some; the assay was immunoSEQ multiplex PCR. The repertoire holds 31,000 or so clones, with approximately 90% as singletons. About this clone itself: Its target is not known.

Study-level points and caveats: Among the nonresponders, some also had low normalized T-cell clonal expansion. The mean number of expanded clones was higher in CD8+ T cells than in CD4+.

V lost 5 bases and J lost 3, with 13 bases in between. Germline V gene lookup returns CDR1 MNHNS and CDR2 SASEGT. CDR3 length: 15 amino acids. The V and J genes are TRBV6-1 and TRBJ1-4; D is uncertain. Specimen: CD4+ or CD8+ T cells sorted from blood, collected in a trial of the OX40 agonist ivuxolimab. The receptor was derived from an adult with an advanced solid tumor such as melanoma, head and neck, liver or kidney cancer. CDR3 sequence: CASSPRGVPNEKLFF. CDR3 bases: TGTGCCAGCAGTCCACGCGGGGTGCCTAATGAAAAACTGTTTTTT.